This T cell receptor beta chain was obtained from a study of regulatory T cells in long-lasting Graves disease. Study-wide findings and caveats: Persistent disease preferred TRBV28, TRBJ1-2 and TRBJ2-5. TCR diversity was lower in persistent Graves' patients than in newly diagnosed ones.

Germline V gene data show CDR1 as SQVTM and CDR2 as ANQGSEA. The CDR3 length is 13 residues. Trimming pared 4 bases from V and 6 bases from J, leaving 12 bases between. The authors built TCR beta libraries using iRepertoire HTBI primers and Arm-PCR of CDR3 regions. Study processing details: Looking across samples, the authors found 55 to 80 TRBV and some 15 TRBJ segments. TCRdb used MiXCR to reprocess the multiplex PCR reads, holding one entry per CDR3 protein. The V and J calls were not made by the authors but by TCRdb's processing. The sample consists of hundreds of thousands of distinct CDR3 sequences, about 20% of them appearing once. In the case of this clonotype: Its target is not known.

The time point was: persistent/refractory GD, antithyroid drugs over 5 years with positive TRAb. Generation of the TCR library employed RNA extracted from PBMCs. Graves' disease diagnosis was established per American Thyroid Association guidelines. This rearrangement joins TRBV29-1 to TRBJ2-2, with D perhaps TRBD2 (6 bases). This clonotype originated in a female donor with Graves disease. Specimen: peripheral blood mononuclear cells (PBMCs), collected when the disease was refractory, from a patient treated with antithyroid drugs. CDR3 nucleotides: TGCAGCGTTGGCTTGGGGGGTCCCGGGGAGCTGTTTTTT. The encoded protein is CSVGLGGPGELFF.